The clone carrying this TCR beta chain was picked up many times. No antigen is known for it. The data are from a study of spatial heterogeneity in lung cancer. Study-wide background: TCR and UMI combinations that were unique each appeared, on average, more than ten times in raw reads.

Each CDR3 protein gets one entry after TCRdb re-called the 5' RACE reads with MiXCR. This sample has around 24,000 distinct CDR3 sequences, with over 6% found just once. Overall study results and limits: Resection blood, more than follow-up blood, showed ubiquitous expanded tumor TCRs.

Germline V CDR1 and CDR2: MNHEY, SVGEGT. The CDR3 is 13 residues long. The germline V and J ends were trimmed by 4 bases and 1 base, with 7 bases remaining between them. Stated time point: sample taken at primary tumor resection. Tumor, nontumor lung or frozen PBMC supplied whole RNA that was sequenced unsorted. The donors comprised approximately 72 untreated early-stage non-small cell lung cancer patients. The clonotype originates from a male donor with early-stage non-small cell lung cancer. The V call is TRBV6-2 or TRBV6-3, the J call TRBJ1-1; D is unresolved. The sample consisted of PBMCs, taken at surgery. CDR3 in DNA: TGTGCCAGCAGTTTTAACTCGAACACTGAAGCTTTCTTT. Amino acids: CASSFNSNTEAFF.